Presented here are 32 T cell receptor beta chains from one specimen sequenced in a study of blood T cell repertoires in COVID-19. Generated by immunoSEQ multiplex PCR, the TCRdb table keeps only in-frame clones and is missing some. The data hold some 270,000 clones, with around 85% observed a single time. The specimen sequenced was peripheral blood. Receptor source: a woman in her 70s with acute or convalescent COVID-19.

The chain has TRBV2 and TRBJ1-1; weak D call: TRBD1 (6 bases). The CDR3 loop spans 13 amino acids. V was shortened by 6 bases and J by 1 base, with 9 bases between the two germline ends. CDR1 and CDR2 from the germline V gene are SNHLY and FYNNEI. The CDR3 DNA sequence: TGTGCCAGCAGCGGCAGGGGGAACACTGAAGCTTTCTTT. Translating it yields CASSGRGNTEAFF.

The rearrangement uses TRBV7-2 and TRBJ1-5; D remains ambiguous. Germline V gene sequence: CDR1 SGHTA, CDR2 FQGNSA. The V end was cut by 1 base, the J end by 4 bases, with 11 bases between. CDR3 length: 15 amino acids. The CDR3 spells CASSLGRWRNQPQHF. The CDR3 bases are TGTGCCAGCAGCTTAGGTCGTTGGAGGAATCAGCCCCAGCATTTT.

The rearrangement joins TRBV5-1 to TRBJ2-1; possible D gene TRBD2, 6 bases. Trimming took off 4 bases at V and 8 bases at J, with 10 bases between the two ends. Germline CDR1 SGHRS, CDR2 YFSETQ. This CDR3 contains 12 residues. Here the CDR3 reads CASSPTGDEQFF. CDR3 coding DNA: TGCGCCAGCAGCCCGACGGGGGATGAGCAGTTCTTC.

The rearrangement uses TRBV5-1 and TRBJ1-3; 11 nucleotides align to TRBD1. The CDR3 covers 19 residues. CDR1 is SGHRS and CDR2 is YFSETQ in the germline V gene. With 4 bases clipped from V and 2 bases from J, the junction kept 14 bases outside the gene matches. The CDR3 bases are TGCGCCAGCAGCCCGCTGGACAGGGGGCTTTCGGAAGCTGGAAACACCATATATTTT. Its protein is CASSPLDRGLSEAGNTIYF.

The chain couples TRBV3-1 (or the pseudogene TRBV3-2) to TRBJ2-1; the match to TRBD2 covers 10 bases. CDR1 and CDR2 from the germline V gene are LGHDT and YNNKEL (reference sequence). The CDR3 length is 16 residues. The V and J ends lost 1 base and 2 bases, in that order; junction bases with no gene match: 2. The CDR3 DNA sequence: TGTGCCAGCAGCCAAGGGACTAGCGGCACCTACAATGAGCAGTTCTTC. The encoded protein is CASSQGTSGTYNEQFF.

V and J are TRBV5-3 and TRBJ1-2; 8 bases line up with TRBD1. TRBV5-3 is an ORF, and what it does is uncertain. V gave up 4 bases and J gave up 3 bases; unmatched junction bases: 5. This CDR3 has 14 amino acids. Here the CDR3 reads CARSEDREDYGYTF. CDR3 sequence (DNA): TGTGCCAGAAGCGAGGACAGGGAAGACTATGGCTACACCTTC.

The genes are TRBV6-5 and TRBJ1-2; TRBD1 aligns across 11 bases. Germline assignment: CDR1 MNHEY and CDR2 SVGAGI. The length of the CDR3 is 15 residues. Trimming removed 6 bases from V and 2 bases from J; junction bases left unmatched: 5. CDR3 nucleotides: TGTGCCAGCAGCCGCCGGGACAGGGGGAACTATGGCTACACCTTC. Protein product: CASSRRDRGNYGYTF.

The rearrangement joins TRBV19 to TRBJ2-7; 8 bases line up with TRBD1. Germline lookup yields CDR1 LNHDA and CDR2 SQIVND (reference sequence). V gave up 8 bases and J gave up 1 base; unmatched junction bases: 4. The CDR3 has 13 residues. In DNA, the CDR3 is TGTGCCAGTGCCCGGGACAGGTCCTACGAGCAGTACTTC. Translating gives CASARDRSYEQYF. Filled out from reference TRBV19 and TRBJ2-7, the complete variable domain reads DGGITQSPKYLFRKEGQNVTLSCEQNLNHDAMYWYRQDPGQGLRLIYYSQIVNDFQKGDIAEGYSVSREKKESFPLTVTSAQKNPTAFYLCASARDRSYEQYFGPGTRLTVT.

This rearrangement joins TRBV14 to TRBJ2-5; TRBD2 aligns across 8 bases. V lost 9 bases, J lost 5 bases, and 8 bases stayed unmatched. Germline V gives CDR1 SGHDN, CDR2 FVKESK. This CDR3 has 13 residues. Here the CDR3 DNA reads TGTGCCAGGGGAGCGGGGGATCGGGAGACCCAGTACTTC. This sequence encodes CARGAGDRETQYF.

The V and J genes are TRBV5-1 and TRBJ1-4; TRBD1 might be the D (5 bases). Deletions cut 5 bases from V and 1 base from J, with 12 bases between. The CDR3 is 15 residues long. Germline assignment: CDR1 SGHRS and CDR2 YFSETQ. The CDR3 here is CASRLTGGTNEKLFF. Here the CDR3 DNA reads TGCGCCAGCAGGTTAACAGGCGGAACTAATGAAAAACTGTTTTTT. The full variable domain, rest sourced from reference TRBV5-1 and TRBJ1-4, is KAGVTQTPRYLIKTRGQQVTLSCSPISGHRSVSWYQQTPGQGLQFLFEYFSETQRNKGNFPGRFSGRQFSNSRSEMNVSTLELGDSALYLCASRLTGGTNEKLFFGSGTQLSVL.

The chain carries TRBV6-5 and TRBJ1-3, with 7 positions matching TRBD1. V was clipped by 6 bases and J by 1 base; unmatched bases: 6. The germline V gene encodes CDR1 MNHEY and CDR2 SVGAGI. The CDR3 has 15 amino acids. Here the CDR3 DNA reads TGTGCCAGCAGCTTCCAGACAGGGTCTGGAAACACCATATATTTT. Translating it yields CASSFQTGSGNTIYF.

Written as DNA, the CDR3 is TGTGCCAGCAGCCAAGGATATAACGCTCGGTTCTATGGCTACACCTTC. The encoded protein is CASSQGYNARFYGYTF. The chain couples TRBV3-1 (or the pseudogene TRBV3-2) to TRBJ1-2; no reliable D call. Germline V CDR1 and CDR2: LGHDT, YNNKEL (reference sequence). The CDR3 is 16 residues long. V was clipped by 1 base and J by 4 bases, with 16 bases between them.

The rearrangement links TRBV6-1 to TRBJ2-7; possible D gene TRBD2, 6 bases. Looked up from germline, CDR1 is MNHNS and CDR2 is SASEGT. CDR3 size: 15 residues. V lost 0 bases and J lost 6, with 15 bases in between. The CDR3 sequence is CASSEARAAGGEQYF. CDR3 coding DNA: TGTGCCAGCAGTGAAGCCAGAGCGGCCGGGGGCGAGCAGTACTTC.

The CDR3 DNA sequence: TGTGCCAGCTCATGGGACAGGAGCAATCAGCCCCAGCATTTT. The encoded protein is CASSWDRSNQPQHF. The V and J genes are TRBV6-5 and TRBJ1-5; 8 bases map to TRBD1. This CDR3 contains 14 residues. V was clipped by 8 bases and J by 1 base; unmatched bases: 4. Germline CDR1 MNHEY, CDR2 SVGAGI.

The sample holds one count of this clone. The V and J genes are TRBV3-1 (or the pseudogene TRBV3-2) and TRBJ2-3; TRBD2 agrees at 7 bases. V shed 2 bases, J shed 0 bases, and the junction held 5 bases outside the gene matches. Germline V gene sequence: CDR1 LGHDT, CDR2 YNNKEL (reference sequence). The CDR3 extends over 16 amino acids. The CDR3, as DNA: TGTGCCAGCAGCCAACGGTCCGGGAGGAGCACAGATACGCAGTATTTT. Protein sequence: CASSQRSGRSTDTQYF.

The V and J genes are TRBV19 and TRBJ1-5; D call uncertain. V was cut by 4 bases and J by 2 bases, with 15 bases left in between. The CDR3 consists of 16 residues. Germline-derived CDR1 and CDR2 are LNHDA and SQIVND (reference sequence). The CDR3 loop reads CASSSPAPRGNQPQHF. The DNA of the CDR3 is TGTGCCAGTAGTAGTCCCGCGCCGCGGGGCAATCAGCCCCAGCATTTT.

The V and J genes are TRBV5-1 and TRBJ2-2; D unresolved. The CDR3 extends over 16 amino acids. The V end lost 4 bases, the J end lost 4 bases, and 17 bases lay between the germline ends. CDR1 is SGHRS, CDR2 YFSETQ, per germline. The CDR3 sequence is CASSPPRTLSTGELFF. In DNA form, the CDR3 reads TGCGCCAGCAGCCCTCCTCGTACTTTGAGCACCGGGGAGCTGTTTTTT.

This chain connects TRBV7-2 to TRBJ1-2; weak D call: TRBD1 (5 bases). CDR3 size: 14 residues. Germline assignment: CDR1 SGHTA and CDR2 FQGNSA. Trimming stripped 5 bases from V and 0 bases from J, with 10 bases between. Here the CDR3 DNA reads TGTGCCAGCAGCCCCGACAGTTCTAACTATGGCTACACCTTC. Protein sequence: CASSPDSSNYGYTF.

The chain recombines TRBV19 with TRBJ2-1; weak D call: TRBD1 (6 bases). Germline V CDR1 and CDR2: LNHDA, SQIVND (reference sequence). Trimming removed 9 bases at V and 4 bases at J, with 19 bases between. This CDR3 contains 15 residues. The CDR3 region has the DNA TGTGCCAGCAGTCTTGCAGGGGCTGCATACAATGAGCAGTTCTTC. Translated, it gives CASSLAGAAYNEQFF. Combining the CDR3 with reference TRBV19 and TRBJ2-1 gives the whole variable domain DGGITQSPKYLFRKEGQNVTLSCEQNLNHDAMYWYRQDPGQGLRLIYYSQIVNDFQKGDIAEGYSVSREKKESFPLTVTSAQKNPTAFYLCASSLAGAAYNEQFFGPGTRLTVL.

The V gene is TRBV5-1, the J gene TRBJ1-1; 8 bases line up with TRBD1. V trimming: 2 bases; J trimming: 4 bases; junction bases outside the gene matches: 7. Germline V gene sequence: CDR1 SGHRS, CDR2 YFSETQ. This CDR3 region has 15 residues. Written as DNA, the CDR3 is TGCGCCAGCAGCTTTGACAGGGGTGGTTCCACTGAAGCTTTCTTT. It yields the protein CASSFDRGGSTEAFF.

The chain employs TRBV5-5 and TRBJ2-1, with 8 bases aligning to TRBD2. The CDR3 runs 16 residues. J gave up 5 bases and V 0 bases, and 7 bases lay outside the gene matches. Germline V gives CDR1 SGHKS, CDR2 YYEKEE (reference sequence). The CDR3 coding sequence is TGTGCCAGCAGCTTGGTCTCCAGCGGGGGCCACAATGAGCAGTTCTTC. It translates to CASSLVSSGGHNEQFF.

This chain links TRBV6-5 with TRBJ2-1, with 12 bases aligning to TRBD1. The V and J ends lost 5 bases and 9 bases, in that order; junction bases with no gene match: 8. The V gene's germline CDR1 is MNHEY and CDR2 SVGAGI. The CDR3 is made up of 15 amino acids. The CDR3 here is CASSPRDRGRSEQFF. CDR3 nucleotides: TGTGCCAGCAGTCCCCGGGACAGGGGGCGCAGTGAGCAGTTCTTC.

Remarks on this clone: The sample carries other DNA sequences with the same CDR3. V and J are TRBV7-9 and TRBJ1-2, with D perhaps matching TRBD1 (5 bases). The length of the CDR3 is 12 residues. The germline V gene has CDR1 SEHNR and CDR2 FQNEAQ (reference sequence). The germline V and J ends were trimmed by 2 bases and 7 bases, with 8 bases remaining between them. The CDR3 nucleotides are TGTGCCAGCAGCTTACCAGGGTCTGGCTACACCTTC. Encoded protein: CASSLPGSGYTF.

The chain combines TRBV24-1 with TRBJ2-7, with D perhaps TRBD2 (5 bases). V was trimmed by 5 bases and J by 7 bases, leaving 8 bases between them. The CDR3 loop spans 11 amino acids. Germline assignment: CDR1 KGHDR and CDR2 SFDVKD. As DNA, the CDR3 is TGTGCCACCAGTGGAGGGAGAGAGCAGTACTTC. The encoded protein is CATSGGREQYF.

V is TRBV25-1 and J is TRBJ2-3; TRBD2 aligns across 9 bases. Germline CDR1 and CDR2: MGHDK and SYGVNS. Trimming at V came to 5 bases and at J to 1 base, leaving 4 bases not matched to a gene. This CDR3 region has 15 residues. The CDR3 coding sequence is TGTGCCAGCAGTCACCCTAGCGGGGGCACAGATACGCAGTATTTT. Protein sequence: CASSHPSGGTDTQYF.

Concerning this clone: The sample has other DNA sequences that encode this CDR3 too. The chain links TRBV14 to TRBJ1-1; a weak D match, TRBD1 (6 bases). The V end was cut by 4 bases, the J end by 1 base, with 7 bases between. Germline CDR1 is SGHDN and CDR2 is FVKESK. This CDR3 comprises 13 residues. CDR3 amino acids: CASSLQGNTEAFF. For the CDR3, the DNA is TGTGCCAGCAGCCTACAGGGGAACACTGAAGCTTTCTTT. The variable domain in full, completed from reference TRBV14 and TRBJ1-1, reads EAGVTQFPSHSVIEKGQTVTLRCDPISGHDNLYWYRRVMGKEIKFLLHFVKESKQDESGMPNNRFLAERTGGTYSTLKVQPAELEDSGVYFCASSLQGNTEAFFGQGTRLTVV.

The V and J genes are TRBV5-1 and TRBJ1-4; no definite D call. V dropped 6 bases and J dropped 7 bases, with 16 bases sitting between them. Germline loops: CDR1 SGHRS, CDR2 YFSETQ. The CDR3 is 14 residues long. In DNA form, the CDR3 reads TGCGCCAGCACAGAGGGAACAATCGGTGAAAAACTGTTTTTT. It specifies CASTEGTIGEKLFF.

This clone has only a few counts. The identical CDR3 is also encoded by other nucleotide sequences in the sample. This chain joins TRBV6-5 and TRBJ1-1; 10 bases line up with TRBD1. Germline-derived CDR1 and CDR2 are MNHEY and SVGAGI. V shed 6 bases and J 4 bases; nucleotides not matched to a gene: 5. The CDR3 sequence is 14 residues long. The CDR3 DNA follows: TGTGCCAGCAGGGGACAGGGGCGGTTCACTGAAGCTTTCTTT. Its translation: CASRGQGRFTEAFF.

In its sample, this clone was seen once. V is TRBV7-9 and J is TRBJ2-5; D not resolved. V was trimmed by 1 base and J by 5 bases, leaving 11 bases between them. This CDR3 spans 14 amino acids. Per the germline V gene, CDR1 is SEHNR and CDR2 is FQNEAQ (reference sequence). The CDR3: CASSLGLSWETQYF. For the CDR3, the DNA is TGTGCCAGCAGCTTAGGTCTTAGTTGGGAGACCCAGTACTTC.

Concerning this clone itself: This sample also contains other DNA sequences that code for the same CDR3. The rearrangement links TRBV20-1 to TRBJ1-1; no clear D. The CDR3 spans 10 residues. V was clipped by 1 base and J by 6 bases, with 3 bases between them. Germline V CDR1 and CDR2: DFQATT, SNEGSKA (reference sequence). Here the CDR3 DNA reads TGCAGTGCTAGAGTATCTGAAGCTTTCTTT. This sequence encodes CSARVSEAFF.

The V and J genes are TRBV4-2 and TRBJ2-1, with 8 bases fitting TRBD2. CDR1 LGHNA and CDR2 YNFKEQ come from the germline V gene. This CDR3 comprises 21 residues. The V and J ends lost 4 bases and 1 base, in that order; junction bases with no gene match: 21. CDR3 sequence (DNA): TGTGCCAGCAGCCCGGGACGGGGGGGGCCGAGCTACCGGGTGTCCTACAATGAGCAGTTCTTC. This encodes CASSPGRGGPSYRVSYNEQFF.

The genes are TRBV11-2 and TRBJ1-2; D gene uncertain. The CDR3 runs to 14 residues. Per the germline V gene, CDR1 is SGHAT and CDR2 is FQNNGV. Trimming took off 1 base at V and 4 bases at J, with 10 bases between the two ends. The CDR3: CASSLGQRSYGYTF. In nucleotides, the CDR3 is TGTGCCAGCAGCTTAGGGCAGCGCTCCTATGGCTACACCTTC.